This T cell receptor (beta chain) was recovered during a study of cytomegalovirus exposure and HLA in healthy donors (dated by TCRdb to 2016 to 2017). Turning to the overall study: In an earlier analysis of several hundred of the donors, approximately 300 Gb of sequence data and 100 million or so unique TCR beta sequences from 180 million or so T cells were reported. Class I and class II HLA loci were covered by the typing at four-digit resolution. An early release covering about 600 HLA-typed donors comprised approximately 300 gigabases of sequencing data and tens of millions of unique TCR sequences. Rather than using new phenotypic data, the later analysis identified candidate immune exposures from TCR beta sequences and from how often those sequences occurred across donors. Along with the approximately 700-subject first cohort, a separate validation cohort of roughly 110 different subjects was used. To decide whether each TCR beta V gene segment behaved as functional or pseudogenic, an earlier analysis of 587 of the donors relied on high-throughput TCR beta sequencing. The genetic ancestry cluster associated with self-reported Caucasian donors included about 81% of the roughly 380 genotyped donors. Alongside the repertoire data, information on donor age, sex, ethnicity and CMV serostatus was compiled. High-throughput TCR immunosequencing, statistical association of individual TCRs with disease status, and machine learning were combined to predict cytomegalovirus infection status. The aim of the study was to test whether cataloging public T cell receptors could identify signatures of past pathogen exposure. A later genetic analysis took genome-wide SNP genotypes for about three fifths of the 666 donors and used that subset as a discovery cohort. Among some 410 genotyped donors of the cohort, an average of around 250,000 unique TCR beta nucleotide sequences was sequenced per donor, of which approximately 18% were non-productive. To study patterns of TCR occurrence, a later analysis re-analyzed previously published TCR beta repertoires from 666 donors and added high-resolution HLA genotyping. Every repertoire in the discovery cohort had been generated on one and the same sequencing platform. The T cell repertoires of about 700 subjects were profiled by immunosequencing and related to cytomegalovirus serostatus. The number of typed donors differed by locus: about 629-630 for A, B, C, DRB1 and DQB1; approximately 540 for DQA1; 606 for DPA1; and around 450 for DPB1. Four to six DR-DQ haplotypes were handled as single units for association and clustering because linkage in the cohort was strong. Beyond this particular receptor, the publication reports: Because HLA typing was unavailable for some donors at each locus, only the typed subset was used in association tests. The classifier was reported to diagnose cytomegalovirus status with high specificity and sensitivity in both the original and validation cohorts. About 17 rarely observed V segments, including chromosome 9 orphons, were excluded from the earlier analysis of 550 to 700 of the donors because counts were too low. Some IMGT-functional V segments, including TRBV6-2 and TRBV6-3, could not be told apart with the 87-base-pair reads, so those segments were excluded. Several of the top co-occurrence clusters appeared to be linked to parvovirus B19, influenza, CMV and Epstein-Barr virus, according to a later analysis. Linkage disequilibrium might explain the correlated functional status among segregating V segments, but an unknown experimental factor could not be ruled out. The only immune exposure information available for the cohort was CMV serostatus. Broadly in line with IMGT annotations, most TCR beta V segments showed up in productive rearrangements about 87% or about 30% of the time in an earlier analysis of several hundred of the donors. The presence/absence analyses assumed that sequencing depth was roughly uniform across donors, and that assumption may not be true. Most TCR sequences were seen in very few donors, while some public TCRs were found in many individuals. According to a later genetic analysis, donors in an Asian-associated ancestry cluster had fewer N-insertions in productive TCRs than the approximately 710-donor mean. In a later analysis, HLA-associated TCR beta chains were found to be more clonally expanded and to have lower generation probabilities than equally common non-associated chains. According to the authors, the approach could potentially be generalized to other disease states and immunological phenotypes. An association between a missense DCLRE1C variant and V-gene and J-gene trimming of TCR beta chains was found in a later genetic analysis and replicated in an independent cohort. A cluster of highly shared sequence variants was judged likely to represent a technical artifact of the sequencing pipeline. At a false discovery rate of 0.05, a later analysis linked about 16,000 TCR beta sequences to specific HLA alleles. A further reported finding was that TCR beta sequences accurately predicted the HLA-A and HLA-B alleles for most subjects in the first cohort. When HLA alleles, especially DR and DQ, strongly co-occurred, attributing TCR associations to individual alleles was difficult. According to a later analysis, most CMV-associated TCR beta chains appeared to be HLA-restricted, and the HLA associations seemed to be driven largely by CMV exposure. A total of about 180 TCR beta chains were listed by the study as associated with cytomegalovirus. A few of the identified cytomegalovirus-associated TCR beta chains were confirmed in vitro to be specific for cytomegalovirus antigens. This cohort had only TCR beta chains sequenced, and the lack of alpha or paired-chain data limited which features could be detected. In a later analysis, the rate of TCR association differed among HLA loci, with DRB1 alleles having the most associated TCRs and HLA-C alleles having the fewest.

The cohort consisted of more than 650 healthy bone marrow donors. Cohort members were all nominally healthy when sampled, although unrecorded immune exposures were likely present. The donor tested CMV seronegative and was one of the 352 seronegative cohort members. Each donor provided a peripheral blood sample, and peripheral blood mononuclear cells were used for TCR beta sequencing. Genomic DNA was extracted from the blood cell samples with the Qiagen DNeasy Blood Extraction Kit. Per the germline V gene, MNHEY is the CDR1 and SVGAGI is the CDR2. The CDR3 runs 14 residues from the cysteine to the phenylalanine. Here the CDR3 DNA is all that survives: 42 bases in frame from base 1. At the junction V is shortened by 4 bases and J by 1 base, with 10 bases in between. The method behind the library was the immunoSEQ multiplex PCR assay. A mixture of 60 forward primers for TCR Vbeta segments and 13 reverse primers for TCR Jbeta segments was used in the multiplex PCR. The CDR3 region of rearranged TCR beta genes was amplified from genomic DNA by a multiplex PCR assay. The amplified TCR beta libraries were sequenced on the Illumina HiSeq System as 87-base-pair reads. Per the original workflow: A later analysis tallied 80 million to 95 million unique TCR beta chains across the 666 repertoires, and about 10 million of those chains were shared by two or more donors. Raw reads were error-corrected and collapsed into unique sequences with a nearest-neighbor algorithm that merged closely related sequences to remove PCR and sequencing errors. Alignment of CDR3 sequences to IMGT reference sequences was used to assign V, D and J gene segments. For a sequence to be retained, a match of at least six nucleotides was required to both a V gene segment and a J gene segment. A rearrangement counted as productive if the CDR3 had no stop codons and remained in frame with V and J, and every other rearrangement counted as non-productive. CDR3 was defined by IMGT convention, running from the second conserved V-encoded cysteine to the conserved J-encoded phenylalanine. In an earlier analysis of around 540 of the donors, sequences lacking an unambiguous match to a single V gene segment were excluded. In an earlier analysis of some 590 of the donors, a V segment was called functional when productive rearrangements were above 56.7%, and segregating when the standard deviation between donors exceeded 5%. To diagnose cytomegalovirus status from the catalog of TCR beta chain sequences, a statistical classification framework was built. In a later analysis, V and J genes were assigned by comparing TCR nucleotide sequences against IMGT/GENE-DB human TR gene sequences. A later analysis assigned CDR3 sequences and most-parsimonious VDJ recombination scenarios with the TCRdist pipeline. In a later analysis, each TCR beta chain was defined by its CDR3 amino acid sequence together with its V-gene family, and reads without a unique V-gene family were excluded. A later analysis removed roughly 590 highly shared, low-generation-probability nucleotide sequences to deal with suspected cross-contamination and a sequencing artifact. A later analysis calculated a clonal expansion index for each public chain from normalized within-repertoire ranks of inferred template counts. In a later analysis, generation probabilities were computed using a VDJ recombination model fitted to out-of-frame rearrangements, and the results were checked against IGoR. In a later analysis, hypergeometric tests were used to score TCR-TCR, TCR-HLA and TCR-CMV co-occurrence, with a repertoire-size bias correction applied to TCR pairs. In a later analysis, false discovery rates were estimated by permuting HLA or CMV assignments 20 times. A later analysis grouped co-occurring TCRs with DBSCAN, adding TCRdist sequence similarity when clustering within HLA-allele-positive subsets. Repertoires with fewer than 30,000 or more than 120,000 public chains, plus five repertoires with anomalous nucleotide sharing, were excluded from co-occurrence clustering. TCRdb stores this immuneACCESS table with in-frame sequences only. Part of the clones is absent; in the studies checked, under half of the shortfall reflects unresolved V genes, and no reason is known for the rest. V, J and clone size were drawn from that table, and D and trimming were deduced from the DNA. Across this sample there are 55,000 or so clones, with approximately 80% seen only once. Together, the top ten hold around 3% of the sample.

About this clone itself: There is no known antigen for this receptor. The record has no base qualities; no much larger clone is one base away.

This receptor was obtained from a man aged 50 to 59 in good health and CMV-seronegative. The rearranged chain carries TRBV6-5 and TRBJ1-1; no D segment can be confidently identified. The sequencing sample was made of PBMCs. The bases are TGTGCCAGCAGTTCTCCGGGGAAGAACACTGAAGCTTTCTTT. Its coded protein is CASSSPGKNTEAFF.